The 27 T cell receptor beta chains reported below all come from one sample, sequenced in a study of post-analysis software for immune sequencing data. The study, taken as a whole, reports: Five TRBV segments, including TRBV5-6, TRBV5-1 and TRBV20-1, were more frequent in patients than controls.

Included in the TCR beta cDNA libraries were unique molecular identifiers. Each CDR3 protein is one row after TCRdb ran MiXCR on the PCR reads. The profile shows about 430,000 distinct CDR3 sequences, 30% to 45% of them singletons. Their antigens are not known. Sequencing was done on a sample of blood. All receptors come from a girl aged 2 to 9 with multiple sclerosis.

This clonotype was picked up a small number of times. DNA of the CDR3: TGCAGCGTTGAAGCTCCTGGGGGGGGCTACACCTTC. Its protein product is CSVEAPGGGYTF. The chain combines TRBV29-1 with TRBJ1-2; perhaps TRBD1 as D (5 bases). Trimming stripped 1 base from V and 8 bases from J, with 11 bases between. The CDR3 loop spans 12 amino acids. Germline V CDR1 and CDR2: SQVTM, ANQGSEA.

This chain joins TRBV12-3 or TRBV12-4 and TRBJ1-2, with D hard to call. Trimming cost V 0 bases and J 3 bases, with 2 bases left between them. This CDR3 is built from 12 residues. In DNA, the CDR3 is TGTGCCAGCAGTTTAGCGCACTATGGCTACACCTTC. Its translation: CASSLAHYGYTF.

This clonotype occurred a few times. The gene calls are TRBV5-1 and TRBJ2-1, with D maybe TRBD2 (5 bases). The CDR3 extends over 15 amino acids. Germline CDR1 and CDR2: SGHRS and YFSETQ. Deletions cut 7 bases from V and 0 bases from J, with 14 bases between. The CDR3 sequence is CASRGRRSSYNEQFF. CDR3 nucleotide sequence: TGCGCCAGCCGAGGGCGTCGAAGCTCCTACAATGAGCAGTTCTTC.

The chain has TRBV29-1 and TRBJ2-3, with 9 bases matching TRBD2. V trimming: 6 bases; J trimming: 2 bases; junction bases outside the gene matches: 12. The CDR3 is 16 residues long. Germline V gene data show CDR1 as SQVTM and CDR2 as ANQGSEA. The CDR3 region is CSVADRASGITDTQYF. CDR3 bases: TGCAGCGTAGCTGACCGGGCTAGCGGGATCACAGATACGCAGTATTTT.

This chain joins TRBV9 and TRBJ2-3, with 10 positions matching TRBD2. Germline V lookup: CDR1 SGDLS, CDR2 YYNGEE. This CDR3 spans 17 amino acids. V trimming: 4 bases; J trimming: 3 bases; junction bases outside the gene matches: 11. CDR3 bases: TGTGCCAGCAGCCCTAGGAGAGCTAGCGGGAGTACAGATACGCAGTATTTT. Encoded protein: CASSPRRASGSTDTQYF. The full variable domain, in which reference TRBV9 and TRBJ2-3 provide the parts outside the CDR3, is DSGVTQTPKHLITATGQRVTLRCSPRSGDLSVYWYQQSLDQGLQFLIQYYNGEERAKGNILERFSAQQFPDLHSELNLSSLELGDSALYFCASSPRRASGSTDTQYFGPGTRLTVL.

The rearrangement uses TRBV12-3 or TRBV12-4 and TRBJ1-1; D is uncertain. V lost 5 bases and J 0 bases, leaving 13 bases between the germline ends. The CDR3 length is 15 residues. The CDR3 nucleotides are TGTGCCAGCAGTCCCTGGACCTCCATGAACACTGAAGCTTTCTTT. Amino acids: CASSPWTSMNTEAFF.

This clonotype was counted only a few times. J is TRBJ2-6 and V is TRBV9; 8 bases fit TRBD1. CDR3 length: 19 residues. The V and J ends lost 2 bases and 0 bases, in that order; junction bases with no gene match: 10. Germline V gene data show CDR1 as SGDLS and CDR2 as YYNGEE. CDR3 in DNA: TGTGCCAGCAGCGTGGGGACAGGCCAGTATCTCTCTGGGGCCAACGTCCTGACTTTC. As protein: CASSVGTGQYLSGANVLTF.

This chain connects TRBV20-1 to TRBJ2-1; unclear D gene. Trimming removed 6 bases from V and 4 bases from J, with 16 bases in between. The CDR3 has 14 residues. Germline V gene data show CDR1 as DFQATT and CDR2 as SNEGSKA (reference sequence). CDR3 residues: CSAVVGVVYNEQFF. The CDR3 DNA reads as TGCAGTGCGGTCGTTGGGGTGGTATACAATGAGCAGTTCTTC.

This clonotype was seen more than once but under ten times. The CDR3 reads CSARDRGGWETQYF. CDR3 DNA: TGCAGTGCTAGAGATCGAGGAGGCTGGGAGACCCAGTACTTC. The V call is TRBV20-1, the J call TRBJ2-5; weak D call: TRBD2 (5 bases). Germline V CDR1 and CDR2: DFQATT, SNEGSKA (reference sequence). The CDR3 runs 14 residues. V lost 0 bases and J lost 5, with 13 bases in between.

This chain links TRBV25-1 with TRBJ2-1; 9 nucleotides line up with TRBD1. In germline, CDR1 is MGHDK, CDR2 SYGVNS. Trimming took 4 bases from V and 7 from J; bases not matched to a gene: 17. This CDR3 has 18 amino acids. For the CDR3, the DNA is TGTGCCAGCAGTGCTATTTTACCCACAGGGGGCGCGGGGAATGAGCAGTTCTTC. This gives the protein CASSAILPTGGAGNEQFF. Full variable domain (outside the CDR3, taken from reference TRBV25-1 and TRBJ2-1): EADIYQTPRYLVIGTGKKITLECSQTMGHDKMYWYQQDPGMELHLIHYSYGVNSTEKGDLSSESTVSRIRTEHFPLTLESARPSHTSQYLCASSAILPTGGAGNEQFFGPGTRLTVL.

The table lists this clonotype with a few counts. V is TRBV6-2 or TRBV6-3 and J is TRBJ2-1; D is possibly TRBD2 (6 bases). Germline V CDR1 and CDR2: MNHEY, SVGEGT. Between the trimmed V and J ends, which lost 5 bases and 1 base, there was a span of 9 bases. CDR3 length equals 14 residues. CDR3 amino acids: CASSTGDSYNEQFF. The CDR3 DNA reads as TGTGCCAGCAGTACGGGAGATTCCTACAATGAGCAGTTCTTC.

This clonotype has just a few counts. The chain carries TRBV7-9 and TRBJ2-5; 7 bases are a match to TRBD1. This CDR3 spans 13 amino acids. Germline V gene sequence: CDR1 SEHNR, CDR2 FQNEAQ (reference sequence). Trimming removed 5 bases from V and 3 bases from J; junction bases left unmatched: 3. CDR3 nucleotide sequence: TGTGCCAGCAGCCAAGGGGGCGAAGAGACCCAGTACTTC. Translated, it gives CASSQGGEETQYF. Supplemented by reference TRBV7-9 and TRBJ2-5, the full variable domain reads DTGVSQNPRHKITKRGQNVTFRCDPISEHNRLYWYRQTLGQGPEFLTYFQNEAQLEKSRLLSDRFSAERPKGSFSTLEIQRTEQGDSAMYLCASSQGGEETQYFGPGTRLLVL.

This clonotype was detected only a few times. The V and J genes are TRBV7-9 and TRBJ2-1; the D is unclear. Germline CDR1 and CDR2: SEHNR and FQNEAQ (reference sequence). The V and J ends lost 8 bases and 10 bases respectively, with 24 bases between them. This CDR3 spans 15 amino acids. Here the CDR3 DNA reads TGTGCCAGCTCTTTTGTTATCGGTGTAGCAAGCGAGCAGTTCTTC. Its protein is CASSFVIGVASEQFF.

A few counts support this clonotype. The chain employs TRBV7-9 and TRBJ2-4; the D gene is possibly TRBD2 (5 bases). With 1 base removed from V and 9 bases from J, the gap between germline ends came to 19 bases. The CDR3 length is 16 residues. Per germline, CDR1 SEHNR and CDR2 FQNEAQ (reference sequence). As DNA, the CDR3 is TGTGCCAGCAGCTTAGTGGGAGCATGGGATTTATCCATTCAGTACTTC. Amino acid sequence: CASSLVGAWDLSIQYF.

The chain recombines TRBV20-1 with TRBJ2-2, with 7 bases matching TRBD2. The V gene end was trimmed by 0 bases and the J gene end by 5 bases; junction bases not matched to a gene: 0. Germline-derived CDR1 and CDR2 are DFQATT and SNEGSKA (reference sequence). CDR3 length: 13 residues. CDR3 residues: CSARERETGELFF. The DNA of the CDR3 is TGCAGTGCTAGAGAGCGGGAGACCGGGGAGCTGTTTTTT.

The chain links TRBV28 to TRBJ2-7; D uncertain. The CDR3 sequence is 14 residues long. Germline V gene data show CDR1 as MDHEN and CDR2 as SYDVKM. V lost 5 bases to trimming and J lost 2 bases, with 13 bases between them. CDR3 DNA: TGTGCCAGCAGTGATGGGCGAAATACCTACGAGCAGTACTTC. Translating gives CASSDGRNTYEQYF.

This chain links TRBV12-3 or TRBV12-4 with TRBJ1-5, with a possible D match to TRBD1 (5 bases). Trimming left V 4 bases short and J 4 bases short, with 14 bases between. The length of the CDR3 is 15 residues. The CDR3 nucleotides read TGTGCCAGCAGTTACTCAGGGAAAAGGAATCAGCCCCAGCATTTT. It codes for CASSYSGKRNQPQHF.

This clonotype has only a few counts. This chain joins TRBV12-3 or TRBV12-4 and TRBJ1-2; TRBD1 aligns across 10 bases. CDR3 size: 13 residues. V trimming: 6 bases; J trimming: 6 bases; junction bases outside the gene matches: 4. CDR3 sequence (DNA): TGTGCCAGCAGAGCCGGGACAGGGGATGGCTACACCTTC. Its protein is CASRAGTGDGYTF.

The sample holds a few counts of this clonotype. The J gene is TRBJ2-1, the V gene TRBV15; 8 bases fit TRBD1. This CDR3 spans 16 amino acids. Germline-derived CDR1 and CDR2 are LNHNV and YYDKDF (reference sequence). V dropped 5 bases and J dropped 10; count of bases not matched to a gene: 16. CDR3: CATSGPRTGSSYEQFF. Here the CDR3 DNA reads TGTGCCACCAGCGGTCCCAGGACAGGGTCATCCTACGAGCAGTTCTTC.

The count of this clonotype is one. This rearrangement joins TRBV12-3 or TRBV12-4 to TRBJ2-7, with 7 bases that match TRBD2. Judging by the DNA end, TRBJ2-5 fits better; the J call may be wrong. CDR3 size: 15 residues. The CDR3 DNA follows: TGTGCCAGCAGTTTAGCTAGCGGGCACTGGGGGACCCAGTACTTC. Its translation: CASSLASGHWGTQYF.

The chain has TRBV6-5 and TRBJ1-2; TRBD1 might be the D (5 bases). Germline values: CDR1 MNHEY, CDR2 SVGAGI. The V gene lost 5 bases and the J gene lost 2 bases, with 15 bases spanning the gap. This CDR3 has 15 amino acids. CDR3 region: CASSNPGRGNYGYTF. CDR3 sequence (DNA): TGTGCCAGCAGTAACCCGGGACGAGGAAACTATGGCTACACCTTC.

This clonotype was observed a few times. The chain has TRBV3-1 and TRBJ2-5; maybe TRBD2 (5 bases). The DNA end is more similar to TRBJ2-7, so the J call may be wrong. CDR1 is LGHDT, CDR2 YNNKEL, per germline (reference sequence). The CDR3 is 13 amino acids. The CDR3, as DNA: TGTGCCAGCAGCCACCCTAGCAACTACGAGCAGTACTTC. It specifies CASSHPSNYEQYF.

This chain connects TRBV7-8 to TRBJ2-1, with D perhaps matching TRBD2 (6 bases). Looked up from germline, CDR1 is SGHVS and CDR2 is FQNEAQ. The CDR3 is 15 amino acids. Between the trimmed V and J ends, which lost 1 base and 2 bases, there was a span of 9 bases. CDR3 residues: CASSLVLATYNEQFF. The CDR3 DNA reads as TGTGCCAGCAGCTTAGTACTAGCCACCTACAATGAGCAGTTCTTC.

The CDR3 sequence: CASSSGSAFHEQYF. The CDR3 coding sequence is TGCGCCAGCAGCTCAGGGTCAGCCTTCCACGAGCAGTACTTC. The V call is TRBV5-1, the J call TRBJ2-7; perhaps TRBD1 as D (5 bases). In germline, CDR1 is SGHRS, CDR2 YFSETQ. Trimming removed 3 bases from V and 5 bases from J, with 15 bases in between. This CDR3 is 14 amino acids long.

V and J are TRBV7-9 and TRBJ1-2; D not certain. The CDR3 runs 20 residues. CDR1 is SEHNR and CDR2 is FQNEAQ in the germline V gene (reference sequence). V shed 0 bases and J shed 8 bases, with 31 bases lying between them. CDR3 DNA sequence: TGTGCCAGCAGCTTAGCCGGCTCAGGCGGGTGGGGAGCCCCGGCCTACGGCTACACCTTC. Protein: CASSLAGSGGWGAPAYGYTF.

This sequence joins TRBV25-1 and TRBJ2-1; 10 nucleotides match TRBD2. Germline CDR1 MGHDK, CDR2 SYGVNS. This CDR3 spans 16 amino acids. Trimming took 2 bases from V and 5 from J; bases not matched to a gene: 6. The CDR3, as DNA: TGTGCCAGCAGTGAACTGGGGCTAGCGGGGGACAATGAGCAGTTCTTC. This gives the protein CASSELGLAGDNEQFF.

V and J are TRBV12-3 or TRBV12-4 and TRBJ1-2; TRBD1 matches 11 bases. The J segment lost 6 bases and the V segment lost 3 bases, leaving 6 bases of the junction unmatched. This CDR3 comprises 15 residues. CDR3 DNA: TGTGCCAGCAGTTTTTGGACAGGGGGCGCCGATGGCTACACCTTC. Amino acid sequence: CASSFWTGGADGYTF.